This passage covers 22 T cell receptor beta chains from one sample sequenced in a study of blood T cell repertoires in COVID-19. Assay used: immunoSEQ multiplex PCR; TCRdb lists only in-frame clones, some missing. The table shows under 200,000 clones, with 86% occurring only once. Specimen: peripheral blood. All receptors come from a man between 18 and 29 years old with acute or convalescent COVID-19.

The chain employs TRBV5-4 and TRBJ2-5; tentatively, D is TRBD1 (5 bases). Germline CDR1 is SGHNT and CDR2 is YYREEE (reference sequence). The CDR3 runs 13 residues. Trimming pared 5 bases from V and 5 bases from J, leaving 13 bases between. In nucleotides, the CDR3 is TGTGCCAGCAGTTTCTGGCAGGGCGAGACCCAGTACTTC. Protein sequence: CASSFWQGETQYF. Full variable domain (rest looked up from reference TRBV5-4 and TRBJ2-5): ETGVTQSPTHLIKTRGQQVTLRCSSQSGHNTVSWYQQALGQGPQFIFQYYREEENGRGNFPPRFSGLQFPNYSSELNVNALELDDSALYLCASSFWQGETQYFGPGTRLLVL.

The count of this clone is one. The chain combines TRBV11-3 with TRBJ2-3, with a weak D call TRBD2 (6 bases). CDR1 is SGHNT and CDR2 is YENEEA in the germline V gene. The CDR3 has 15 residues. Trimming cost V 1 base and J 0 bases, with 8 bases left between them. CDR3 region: CASSLAAGSTDTQYF. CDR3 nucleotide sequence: TGTGCCAGCAGCTTAGCAGCGGGCAGCACAGATACGCAGTATTTT.

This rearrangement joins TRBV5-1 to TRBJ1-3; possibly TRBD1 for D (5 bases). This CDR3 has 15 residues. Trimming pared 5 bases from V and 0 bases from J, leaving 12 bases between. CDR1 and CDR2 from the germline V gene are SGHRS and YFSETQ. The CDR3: CASSSQVSSGNTIYF. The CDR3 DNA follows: TGCGCCAGCAGTTCACAGGTCAGCTCTGGAAACACCATATATTTT.

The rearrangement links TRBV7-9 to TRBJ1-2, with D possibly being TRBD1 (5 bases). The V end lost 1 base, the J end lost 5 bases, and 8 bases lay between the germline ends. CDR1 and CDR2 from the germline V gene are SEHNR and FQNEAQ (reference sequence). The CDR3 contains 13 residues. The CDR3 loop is CASSLGQRYGYTF. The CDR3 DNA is TGTGCCAGCAGCTTAGGACAGAGATATGGCTACACCTTC.

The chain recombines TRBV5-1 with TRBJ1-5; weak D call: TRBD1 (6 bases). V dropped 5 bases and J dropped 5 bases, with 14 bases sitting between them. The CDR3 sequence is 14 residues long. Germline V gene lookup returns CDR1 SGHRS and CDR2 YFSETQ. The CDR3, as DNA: TGCGCCAGCAGTTATGACAGGATGGATCAGCCCCAGCATTTT. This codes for CASSYDRMDQPQHF.

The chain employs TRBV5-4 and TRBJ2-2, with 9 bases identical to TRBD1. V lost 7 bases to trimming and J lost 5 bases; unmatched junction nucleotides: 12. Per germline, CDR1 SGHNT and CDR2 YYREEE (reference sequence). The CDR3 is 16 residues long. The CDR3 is CASGFGDRVRTGELFF. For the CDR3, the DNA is TGTGCCAGCGGATTTGGGGACAGGGTGAGGACCGGGGAGCTGTTTTTT.

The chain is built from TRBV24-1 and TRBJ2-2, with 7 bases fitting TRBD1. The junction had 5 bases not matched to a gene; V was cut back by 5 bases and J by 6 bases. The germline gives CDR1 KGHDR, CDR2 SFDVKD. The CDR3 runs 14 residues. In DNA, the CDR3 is TGTGCCACCAGTGTAAGGGGGCTTGCCGGGGAGCTGTTTTTT. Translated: CATSVRGLAGELFF.

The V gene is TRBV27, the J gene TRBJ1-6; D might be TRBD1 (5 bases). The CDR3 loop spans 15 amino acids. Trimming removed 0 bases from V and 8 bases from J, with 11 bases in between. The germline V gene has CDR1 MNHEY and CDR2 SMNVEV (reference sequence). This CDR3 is CASSLSQGFHSPLHF. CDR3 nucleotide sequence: TGTGCCAGCAGTTTATCCCAGGGATTCCATTCACCCCTCCACTTT.

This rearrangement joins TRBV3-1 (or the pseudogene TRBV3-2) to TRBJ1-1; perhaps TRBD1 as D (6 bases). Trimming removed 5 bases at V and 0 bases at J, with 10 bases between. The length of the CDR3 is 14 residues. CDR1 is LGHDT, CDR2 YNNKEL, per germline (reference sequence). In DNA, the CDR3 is TGTGCCAGCAGCATCAGGGGCGTGAACACTGAAGCTTTCTTT. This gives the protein CASSIRGVNTEAFF.

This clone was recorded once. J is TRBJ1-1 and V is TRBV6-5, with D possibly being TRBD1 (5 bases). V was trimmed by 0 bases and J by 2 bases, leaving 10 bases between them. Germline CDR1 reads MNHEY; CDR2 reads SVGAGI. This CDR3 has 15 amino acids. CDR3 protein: CASSYSPGTNTEAFF. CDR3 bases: TGTGCCAGCAGTTACTCCCCAGGGACTAACACTGAAGCTTTCTTT.

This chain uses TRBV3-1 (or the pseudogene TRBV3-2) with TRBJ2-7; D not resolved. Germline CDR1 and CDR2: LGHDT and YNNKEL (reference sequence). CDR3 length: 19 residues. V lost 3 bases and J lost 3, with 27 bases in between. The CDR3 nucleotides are TGTGCCAGCAGCCATGATCCGCGGCGGTTCACAACCGTCCTCTACGAGCAGTACTTC. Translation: CASSHDPRRFTTVLYEQYF.

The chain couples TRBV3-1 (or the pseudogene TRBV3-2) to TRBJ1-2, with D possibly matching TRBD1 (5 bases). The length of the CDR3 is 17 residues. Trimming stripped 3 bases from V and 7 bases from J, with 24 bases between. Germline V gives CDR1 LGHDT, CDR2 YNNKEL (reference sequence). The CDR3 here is CASSQLLGAHLKGGYTF. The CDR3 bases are TGTGCCAGCAGCCAGCTATTAGGGGCCCACCTTAAGGGTGGCTACACCTTC.

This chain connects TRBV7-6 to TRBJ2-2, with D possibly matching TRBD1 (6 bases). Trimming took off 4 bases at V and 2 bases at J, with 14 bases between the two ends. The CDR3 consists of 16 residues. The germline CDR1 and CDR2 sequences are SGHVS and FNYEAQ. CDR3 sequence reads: CASSSGQPVNTGELFF. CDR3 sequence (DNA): TGTGCCAGCAGCTCCGGACAGCCCGTAAACACCGGGGAGCTGTTTTTT.

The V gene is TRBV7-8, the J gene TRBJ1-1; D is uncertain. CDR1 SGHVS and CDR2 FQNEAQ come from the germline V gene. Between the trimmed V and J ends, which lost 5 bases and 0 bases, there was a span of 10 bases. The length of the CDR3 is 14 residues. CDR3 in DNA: TGTGCCAGCAGCCCGGGAGAGATGAACACTGAAGCTTTCTTT. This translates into CASSPGEMNTEAFF.

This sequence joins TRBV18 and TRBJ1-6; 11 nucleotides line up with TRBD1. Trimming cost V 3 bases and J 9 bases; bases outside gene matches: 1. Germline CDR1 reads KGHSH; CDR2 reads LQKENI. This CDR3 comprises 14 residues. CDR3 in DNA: TGTGCCAGCTCACCGGACAGGGGGCCTTCACCCCTCCACTTT. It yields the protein CASSPDRGPSPLHF.

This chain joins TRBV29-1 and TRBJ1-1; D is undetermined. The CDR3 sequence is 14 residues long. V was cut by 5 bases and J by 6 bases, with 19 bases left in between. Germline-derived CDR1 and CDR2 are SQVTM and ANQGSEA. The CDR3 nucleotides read TGCAGCGTTACTACGACCGGGTATATGGCTGAAGCTTTCTTT. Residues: CSVTTTGYMAEAFF.

The DNA for the CDR3 is TGTGCCAGTAGTATAGAGTTCCGTCAGCCCCAGCATTTT. Translation gives CASSIEFRQPQHF. The J gene is TRBJ1-5, the V gene TRBV19; no clear D. The germline V gene has CDR1 LNHDA and CDR2 SQIVND (reference sequence). The CDR3 covers 13 residues. V lost 0 bases and J lost 6, with 6 bases in between.

The CDR3 nucleotides read TGTGCCAGCAGGAGAACAGAGGAGGGCAATCAGCCCCAGCATTTT. This translates into CASRRTEEGNQPQHF. V usage is TRBV2 and J usage is TRBJ1-5, with D unresolved. Germline CDR1 SNHLY, CDR2 FYNNEI. There are 15 residues in the CDR3. V was pared by 6 bases and J by 2 bases, with 14 bases between. Filled out from reference TRBV2 and TRBJ1-5, the complete variable domain reads EPEVTQTPSHQVTQMGQEVILRCVPISNHLYFYWYRQILGQKVEFLVSFYNNEISEKSEIFDDQFSVERPDGSNFTLKIRSTKLEDSAMYFCASRRTEEGNQPQHFGDGTRLSIL.

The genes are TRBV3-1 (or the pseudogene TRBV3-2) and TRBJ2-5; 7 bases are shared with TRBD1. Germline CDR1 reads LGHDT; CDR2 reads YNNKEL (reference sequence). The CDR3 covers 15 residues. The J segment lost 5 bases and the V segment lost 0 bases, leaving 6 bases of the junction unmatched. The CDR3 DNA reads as TGTGCCAGCAGCCAAGACCAGGGGGAGTGGGAGACCCAGTACTTC. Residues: CASSQDQGEWETQYF.

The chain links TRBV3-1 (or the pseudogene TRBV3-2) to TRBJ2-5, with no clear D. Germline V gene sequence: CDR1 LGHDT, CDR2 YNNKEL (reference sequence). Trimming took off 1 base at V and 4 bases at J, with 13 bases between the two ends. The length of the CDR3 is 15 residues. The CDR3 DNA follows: TGTGCCAGCAGCCAAGGGGTGGGTGCAGGAGAGACCCAGTACTTC. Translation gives CASSQGVGAGETQYF.

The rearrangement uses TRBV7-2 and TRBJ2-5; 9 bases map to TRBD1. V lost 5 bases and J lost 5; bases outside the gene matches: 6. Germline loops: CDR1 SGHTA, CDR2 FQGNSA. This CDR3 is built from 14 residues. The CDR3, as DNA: TGTGCCAGCAGCAAACAGGGGGCTGATGAGACCCAGTACTTC. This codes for CASSKQGADETQYF. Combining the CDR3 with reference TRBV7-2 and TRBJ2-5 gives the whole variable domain GAGVSQSPSNKVTEKGKDVELRCDPISGHTALYWYRQSLGQGLEFLIYFQGNSAPDKSGLPSDRFSAERTGGSVSTLTIQRTQQEDSAVYLCASSKQGADETQYFGPGTRLLVL.

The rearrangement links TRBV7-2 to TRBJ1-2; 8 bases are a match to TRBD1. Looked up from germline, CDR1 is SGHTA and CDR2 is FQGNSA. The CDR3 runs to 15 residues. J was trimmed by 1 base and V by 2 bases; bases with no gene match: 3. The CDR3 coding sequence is TGTGCCAGCAGCTTATATGGACAGGGTAACTATGGCTACACCTTC. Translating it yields CASSLYGQGNYGYTF.